The 7 T cell receptor beta chains below come from one sample, sequenced in a study of beta chain features in type 1 diabetes. Study results and limitations: Among patients with Type 1 diabetes, TCRB CDR3s were moderately but significantly shorter in every one of the four CD4+ subsets.

Their antigens are not known. Every bit of the isolated RNA underwent reverse transcription, so sequencing read expressed TCRB transcripts. Assay: immunoSEQ multiplex PCR; the TCRdb copy retains only in-frame clones and omits some. The sample includes roughly 290,000 clones, around 16% seen only once; the top ten take approximately 0.015%. The specimen sequenced was naive CD4+ T cells from blood. The source of these receptors is a man younger than 30 with type 1 diabetes.

The gene calls are TRBV5-1 and TRBJ2-7; 8 bases map to TRBD1. V dropped 0 bases and J dropped 6; count of bases not matched to a gene: 8. The CDR3 has 15 residues. Germline CDR1 is SGHRS and CDR2 is YFSETQ. The CDR3 DNA reads TGCGCCAGCAGCTTGGCGAATGACAGGGGACGCGAGCAGTACTTC. Amino acid sequence: CASSLANDRGREQYF.

The rearrangement links TRBV16 to TRBJ2-7; D gene unclear. CDR1 and CDR2 (germline): KGHSY, FQNENV. This CDR3 contains 14 residues. V lost 0 bases, J lost 3 bases, and 9 bases lay in between. Written as DNA, the CDR3 is TGTGCCAGCAGCCAATCCACAGTAAACTACGAGCAGTACTTC. It yields the protein CASSQSTVNYEQYF.

This clone has only a few counts. The chain links TRBV7-9 to TRBJ2-5, with TRBD2 as a possible D gene (5 bases). Looked up from germline, CDR1 is SEHNR and CDR2 is FQNEAQ (reference sequence). V lost 3 bases and J 0 bases, leaving 11 bases between the germline ends. This CDR3 spans 15 amino acids. CDR3 region: CASSFFLAYQETQYF. Written as DNA, the CDR3 is TGTGCCAGCAGCTTCTTTTTAGCGTACCAAGAGACCCAGTACTTC. Full variable domain (missing parts from reference TRBV7-9 and TRBJ2-5): DTGVSQNPRHKITKRGQNVTFRCDPISEHNRLYWYRQTLGQGPEFLTYFQNEAQLEKSRLLSDRFSAERPKGSFSTLEIQRTEQGDSAMYLCASSFFLAYQETQYFGPGTRLLVL.

The chain uses TRBV18 and TRBJ2-2, with TRBD2 matching over 10 bases. Germline lookup yields CDR1 KGHSH and CDR2 LQKENI. Trimming cost V 4 bases and J 0 bases; bases outside gene matches: 2. The CDR3 has 16 amino acids. The CDR3 is CASSQGLAANTGELFF. In DNA, the CDR3 is TGTGCCAGCTCACAAGGACTAGCGGCGAACACCGGGGAGCTGTTTTTT. Full variable domain (missing parts from reference TRBV18 and TRBJ2-2): NAGVMQNPRHLVRRRGQEARLRCSPMKGHSHVYWYRQLPEEGLKFMVYLQKENIIDESGMPKERFSAEFPKEGPSILRIQQVVRGDSAAYFCASSQGLAANTGELFFGEGSRLTVL.

The V and J genes are TRBV10-2 and TRBJ1-5; the D gene is possibly TRBD1 (6 bases). CDR1 and CDR2 (germline): WSHSY, SAAADI. Trimming stripped 8 bases from V and 6 bases from J, with 14 bases between. The length of the CDR3 is 13 residues. The CDR3 spells CASAFTRGQPQHF. The CDR3 coding sequence is TGCGCCAGCGCTTTTACCAGGGGTCAGCCCCAGCATTTT.

The chain couples TRBV7-9 to TRBJ2-2; tentatively, D is TRBD1 (6 bases). The CDR3 contains 15 residues. Trimming stripped 1 base from V and 6 bases from J, with 12 bases between. Germline CDR1 and CDR2: SEHNR and FQNEAQ (reference sequence). Written as DNA, the CDR3 is TGTGCCAGCAGCTTAGAGGCAGGGGATGCCGGGGAGCTGTTTTTT. As protein: CASSLEAGDAGELFF.

There are a few counts of this clone. This rearrangement joins TRBV12-5 to TRBJ2-1; 7 nucleotides line up with TRBD1. V shed 4 bases, J shed 6 bases, and the junction held 6 bases outside the gene matches. Germline CDR1 and CDR2: LGHNT and FRNRAP. CDR3 length equals 14 residues. DNA for the CDR3: TGTGCTAGTGGTTCCGGACAGGTTGTCAATGAGCAGTTCTTC. Its protein is CASGSGQVVNEQFF.